This TCR beta chain stems from a study of vaccination effects on CD4 cells after COVID-19 (dated by TCRdb to between 2021 and 2022). Study-wide context: Participants received two doses of either the BNT162b2 or the mRNA-1273 mRNA SARS-CoV-2 vaccine. SARS-CoV-2 spike-specific CD4+ TCR repertoires were compared before and after mRNA vaccination in COVID-19 convalescent patients and in infection-naive vaccine recipients. The full study included roughly 10 COVID-19 convalescent patients and a few SARS-CoV-2-naive healthy vaccine recipients. Cultures from other donors in the study were sequenced using the Oncomine TCR Beta short-read assay on an Illumina iSeq 100. Points the paper makes about the study in general: Clones induced by infection and clones induced by vaccination both contracted markedly at late timepoints after vaccination, which fits with T cell responses waning over time. Limitations of the study were the small number of convalescent patients and the absence of early post-infection timepoints. In healthy vaccine recipients, vaccine-induced clones were almost all SARS-CoV-2 mono-reactive, with only 1 of 255 being cross-reactive with common cold coronaviruses.

Cut back by 0 bases and 3 bases, the V and J ends lie 15 bases apart. Including the terminal cysteine and phenylalanine, the CDR3 comprises 17 residues. CDR3 DNA only is kept here, 51 bases in frame from base 1. On this clone: Its antigen target is currently unknown. Nothing much larger sits one base from this clone, and base qualities are not available.

Library creation used the immunoSEQ multiplex PCR assay. DNA from the cultured, isolated CD4+ T cells was subjected to TCR beta CDR3 sequencing. The authors processed their data as follows. The analysis removed non-productive TCR sequences, trimmed reads to the CDR3 region, and retained only CDR3s that were 7 or more amino acids long. The MANAFEST web app was used to identify antigen-specific clonotypes by comparing expansion in peptide wells with expansion in reference cultures. Positive clones required FDR<0.05 expansion versus reference and all other wells, odds ratio above 5, and frequency above 0.1% in two replicate wells. Cross-reactive clonotypes were defined as significantly expanded in SARS-CoV-2 spike wells and in at least one common cold coronavirus spike condition. CDR3 similarity was assessed by Levenshtein distance with the stringdist R package, and unrooted trees were built with ape in R 3.6.1. Not all clones reach the TCRdb copy of this immuneACCESS table, which keeps in-frame sequences only. Checked studies attribute under half of the gap to unresolved V genes and leave the rest unexplained. V and J calls and clone size are given by that table; D and trimming were obtained from the DNA. For this sample the table gives 27,000 or so clones, of which approximately 76% were detected only once. The ten most abundant clones make up roughly a tenth of the sample.

In the ViraFEST assay, PBMC were stimulated with viral peptide pools, and TCR sequencing was then used to find antigen-specific CD4+ T cell clonotypes based on their expansion. After 10 days of culture, CD4+ T cells were isolated with the EasySep CD4+ T cell isolation kit. None of the healthy vaccine recipients had a prior SARS-CoV-2 infection, which was confirmed by nucleocapsid antibody tests that came back negative both before and after vaccination. Some 2 million PBMC per well were cultured with around 9.8 ug/ml peptides in IMDM containing 5% human AB serum, about 9.7 IU/ml IL-2 and gentamicin. On days 3 and 7, half of the culture medium was replaced with fresh IL-2-containing medium. Unless otherwise noted, each peptide stimulation condition was cultured in triplicate wells. Using Ficoll-Paque Plus gradient centrifugation, PBMC were separated from whole blood and then either used fresh or cryopreserved at -140C. The spike proteins of SARS-CoV-2 and of the common cold coronaviruses HCoV-NL63, HCoV-OC43 and HCoV-229E were spanned by overlapping peptide pools. The QIAamp micro DNA kit was used to extract genomic DNA from the cultured CD4+ T cells.

The chain joins TRBV23-1 to TRBJ1-5; TRBD1 is a weak D gene call, 6 bases matching. TRBV23-1 is designated an ORF whose function remains uncertain. The receptor was derived from a human donor who received a COVID-19 vaccine. The specimen comprised CD4+ T cells from PBMCs cultured with SARS-CoV-2 spike peptides, sampled before COVID-19 vaccination. The sample's cell subset or site, from its label and the paper: SARS-CoV-2 spike overlapping peptide pool stimulation. The nucleotide sequence reads as follows: TGCGCCAGCAGTCAATCTGGCGGGGGGCCCTACAATCAGCCCCAGCATTTT. It translates to CASSQSGGGPYNQPQHF.